The 21 T cell receptor beta chains listed next were all sequenced from one sample in a study of a mutant IDH1 vaccine in newly diagnosed glioma. No antigen has been assigned to these receptors. Sequencing used immunoSEQ multiplex PCR; TCRdb keeps in-frame clones, though not all of them. The data show approximately 25,000 clones, roughly 87% seen once. Time point here: week 47, end of study. Vaccination used 300 ug of mutant IDH1 20-mer peptide per dose, with topical imiquimod. The source was PBMCs, collected from a glioma patient whose treatment included an IDH1 peptide vaccine. All receptors come from a man between 35 and 55 years old with glioma. Some clones in this sample may be carry-over from other donors' samples.

This chain joins TRBV5-1 and TRBJ1-2; D uncertain. Trimming pared 4 bases from V and 4 bases from J, leaving 17 bases between. Germline CDR1 is SGHRS and CDR2 is YFSETQ. This CDR3 has 15 amino acids. The CDR3 bases are TGCGCCAGCAGCCCATCCGAGGGTTCGGTCTATGGCTACACCTTC. Protein sequence: CASSPSEGSVYGYTF.

The rearrangement uses TRBV5-1 and TRBJ1-5, with a tentative D call TRBD1 (5 bases). The V end was cut by 0 bases, the J end by 0 bases, with 10 bases between. Germline V gene data show CDR1 as SGHRS and CDR2 as YFSETQ. CDR3 length: 16 amino acids. The CDR3 DNA sequence: TGCGCCAGCAGCTTGGAGGGACCCCATAGCAATCAGCCCCAGCATTTT. This sequence encodes CASSLEGPHSNQPQHF. Drawing the rest from reference TRBV5-1 and TRBJ1-5, the complete variable domain is KAGVTQTPRYLIKTRGQQVTLSCSPISGHRSVSWYQQTPGQGLQFLFEYFSETQRNKGNFPGRFSGRQFSNSRSEMNVSTLELGDSALYLCASSLEGPHSNQPQHFGDGTRLSIL.

The chain is built from TRBV29-1 and TRBJ2-3, with a weak D call TRBD2 (7 bases). CDR3 length: 14 amino acids. Germline V gene sequence: CDR1 SQVTM, CDR2 ANQGSEA. V was shortened by 7 bases and J by 0 bases, with 14 bases between the two germline ends. The CDR3 here is CSAPGGASTDTQYF. CDR3 sequence (DNA): TGCAGCGCTCCGGGGGGCGCTAGCACAGATACGCAGTATTTT.

This clone was seen a handful of times. This chain joins TRBV4-2 and TRBJ1-6, with D unresolved. The CDR3 has 15 residues. The V end was cut by 0 bases, the J end by 7 bases, with 10 bases between. Per germline, CDR1 LGHNA and CDR2 YNFKEQ. Here the CDR3 reads CASSQEGWLNSPLHF. The CDR3 DNA reads TGTGCCAGCAGCCAAGAGGGGTGGTTAAATTCACCCCTCCACTTT.

This chain links TRBV6-1 with TRBJ1-1; D call uncertain. Trimming removed 5 bases at V and 2 bases at J, with 6 bases between. CDR1 and CDR2 from the germline V gene are MNHNS and SASEGT. The CDR3 is 12 residues long. This chain's CDR3 is CASSRQNTEAFF. CDR3 sequence (DNA): TGTGCCAGCAGTCGACAAAACACTGAAGCTTTCTTT.

The CDR3 reads CASSPRTEMNTEAFF. The CDR3 DNA is TGTGCCAGCAGTCCAAGGACGGAGATGAACACTGAAGCTTTCTTT. V usage is TRBV7-9 and J usage is TRBJ1-1; D call uncertain. Germline values: CDR1 SEHNR, CDR2 FQNEAQ (reference sequence). CDR3 length equals 15 residues. V was cut by 6 bases and J by 0 bases, with 14 bases left in between.

This chain joins TRBV9 and TRBJ2-1; weak D call: TRBD2 (5 bases). The CDR3 loop spans 16 amino acids. Germline CDR1 SGDLS, CDR2 YYNGEE. V dropped 5 bases and J dropped 4 bases, with 19 bases sitting between them. The CDR3 nucleotides are TGTGCCAGCAGACGGGGAGTTGGGAATGGGTACAATGAGCAGTTCTTC. Translated, it gives CASRRGVGNGYNEQFF.

The gene calls are TRBV6-5 and TRBJ1-1; D ambiguous. Germline CDR1 is MNHEY and CDR2 is SVGAGI. The CDR3 runs to 15 residues. V lost 0 bases, J lost 3 bases, and 11 bases lay in between. CDR3 sequence: CASSYSTRGDTEAFF. The CDR3 DNA reads as TGTGCCAGCAGTTACTCGACCCGCGGGGACACTGAAGCTTTCTTT.

The rearrangement joins TRBV11-2 to TRBJ2-7; tentatively, D is TRBD2 (5 bases). Per the germline V gene, CDR1 is SGHAT and CDR2 is FQNNGV. The CDR3 has 16 residues. V was trimmed by 1 base and J by 6 bases, leaving 19 bases between them. The CDR3 coding sequence is TGTGCCAGCAGCTTAGCCCTCTCGGGGTGGGTTTCCGAGCAGTACTTC. The encoded protein is CASSLALSGWVSEQYF. The variable domain in full, completed from reference TRBV11-2 and TRBJ2-7, reads EAGVAQSPRYKIIEKRQSVAFWCNPISGHATLYWYQQILGQGPKLLIQFQNNGVVDDSQLPKDRFSAERLKGVDSTLKIQPAKLEDSAVYLCASSLALSGWVSEQYFGPGTRLTVT.

V and J are TRBV5-4 and TRBJ1-1, with D possibly matching TRBD1 (5 bases). CDR1 is SGHNT and CDR2 is YYREEE in the germline V gene (reference sequence). This CDR3 spans 15 amino acids. V lost 7 bases and J 5 bases, leaving 21 bases between the germline ends. Written as DNA, the CDR3 is TGTGCCAGCGGCACATGGGACCCCTGGCGAACTGAAGCTTTCTTT. It encodes CASGTWDPWRTEAFF.

The chain recombines TRBV5-1 with TRBJ2-2; D is unresolved. V gave up 0 bases and J gave up 6 bases, with 12 bases separating them. CDR1 and CDR2 from the germline V gene are SGHRS and YFSETQ. This CDR3 spans 15 amino acids. CDR3 coding DNA: TGCGCCAGCAGCTTGGGAACCCAAGGCGCCGGGGAGCTGTTTTTT. Protein sequence: CASSLGTQGAGELFF.

The genes are TRBV6-1 and TRBJ1-2, with unresolved D. CDR1 is MNHNS, CDR2 SASEGT, per germline. The V end was cut by 6 bases, the J end by 0 bases, with 5 bases between. This CDR3 is 12 amino acids long. The CDR3 protein is CASSGSNYGYTF. CDR3 bases: TGTGCCAGCAGCGGATCTAACTATGGCTACACCTTC.

This chain uses TRBV21-1 with TRBJ1-4. TRBV21-1 is labeled a pseudogene. CDR3 length equals 15 residues. Here the CDR3 reads CASSTNPRTEEKLFF. CDR3 bases: TGTGCCAGCAGCACCAACCCCAGGACCGAGGAAAAACTGTTTTTT.

The chain joins TRBV4-1 to TRBJ2-7; 10 bases match TRBD1. This CDR3 has 15 residues. Germline V gene sequence: CDR1 MGHRA, CDR2 YSYEKL. V shed 3 bases and J 4 bases; nucleotides not matched to a gene: 6. This CDR3 reads CASSHWGQGMYEQYF. CDR3 DNA sequence: TGCGCCAGCAGCCACTGGGGACAGGGGATGTACGAGCAGTACTTC.

The V call is TRBV10-3, the J call TRBJ2-1; maybe TRBD2 (6 bases). CDR1 is ENHRY and CDR2 is SYGVKD in the germline V gene. Trimming took off 6 bases at V and 6 bases at J, with 18 bases between the two ends. The CDR3 totals 15 residues. Here the CDR3 reads CAISDSILGGNEQFF. The CDR3 bases are TGTGCCATCAGCGATTCCATTCTGGGGGGCAATGAGCAGTTCTTC.

The chain links TRBV10-3 to TRBJ1-6; tentatively, D is TRBD1 (5 bases). The CDR3 has 14 residues. Between the trimmed V and J ends, which lost 5 bases and 7 bases, there was a span of 12 bases. Looked up from germline, CDR1 is ENHRY and CDR2 is SYGVKD. The CDR3 spells CAISPGRGNSPLHF. Written as DNA, the CDR3 is TGTGCCATCAGTCCGGGACGGGGGAATTCACCCCTCCACTTT.

The chain carries TRBV5-1 and TRBJ2-1, with D maybe TRBD2 (7 bases). The V end lost 1 base, the J end lost 0 bases, and 11 bases lay between the germline ends. The CDR3 runs 16 residues. Germline loops: CDR1 SGHRS, CDR2 YFSETQ. The DNA of the CDR3 is TGCGCCAGCAGCTTGTGGGGGGGCAGCTCCTACAATGAGCAGTTCTTC. Protein: CASSLWGGSSYNEQFF.

The chain employs TRBV10-3 and TRBJ1-5; possible D gene TRBD1, 6 bases. The CDR3 consists of 12 residues. Germline V lookup: CDR1 ENHRY, CDR2 SYGVKD. Trimming removed 10 bases from V and 7 bases from J, with 14 bases in between. The CDR3 DNA reads as TGTGCCACACGACAGGAAGGCCAGCCCCAGCATTTT. This encodes CATRQEGQPQHF.

J is TRBJ1-2 and V is TRBV5-1, with D possibly matching TRBD1 (6 bases). Trimming stripped 4 bases from V and 0 bases from J, with 16 bases between. Germline-derived CDR1 and CDR2 are SGHRS and YFSETQ. CDR3 length: 16 residues. This CDR3 is CASSASGGRANYGYTF. CDR3 DNA sequence: TGCGCCAGCAGCGCAAGTGGGGGCCGCGCTAACTATGGCTACACCTTC.

The chain recombines TRBV6-5 with TRBJ1-5; 7 bases agree with TRBD1. Germline CDR1 is MNHEY and CDR2 is SVGAGI. V trimming: 7 bases; J trimming: 4 bases; junction bases outside the gene matches: 10. This CDR3 contains 15 residues. In DNA, the CDR3 is TGTGCCAGCAATATGAACAGGGGTGCAAATCAGCCCCAGCATTTT. Translating gives CASNMNRGANQPQHF.

The genes are TRBV28 and TRBJ1-1; 7 nucleotides align to TRBD1. The CDR3 runs 12 residues. CDR1 and CDR2 (germline): MDHEN, SYDVKM. Losses at the gene ends were 5 bases for V and 7 bases for J; bases not matched to a gene: 4. CDR3 protein: CASSLRTGEAFF. The CDR3 DNA reads as TGTGCCAGCAGTCTCAGGACAGGTGAAGCTTTCTTT.